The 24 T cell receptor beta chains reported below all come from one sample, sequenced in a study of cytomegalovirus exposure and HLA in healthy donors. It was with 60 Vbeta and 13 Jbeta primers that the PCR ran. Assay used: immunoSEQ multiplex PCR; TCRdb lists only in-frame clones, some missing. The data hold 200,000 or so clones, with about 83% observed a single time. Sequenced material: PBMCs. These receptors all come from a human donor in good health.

CDR3: CASRSLRAKNIQYF. The CDR3 nucleotides read TGTGCCAGCAGAAGTCTGCGAGCCAAAAACATTCAGTACTTC. This chain uses TRBV28 with TRBJ2-4; D is uncertain. Germline V CDR1 and CDR2: MDHEN, SYDVKM. The CDR3 is made up of 14 amino acids. V was cut by 6 bases and J by 0 bases, with 9 bases left in between.

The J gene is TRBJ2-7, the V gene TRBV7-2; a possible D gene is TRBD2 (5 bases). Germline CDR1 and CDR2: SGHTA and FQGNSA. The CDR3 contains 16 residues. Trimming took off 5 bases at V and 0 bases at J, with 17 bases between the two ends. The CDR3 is CASSPGGLASSYEQYF. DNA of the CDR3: TGTGCCAGCAGCCCAGGTGGACTCGCGAGCTCCTACGAGCAGTACTTC.

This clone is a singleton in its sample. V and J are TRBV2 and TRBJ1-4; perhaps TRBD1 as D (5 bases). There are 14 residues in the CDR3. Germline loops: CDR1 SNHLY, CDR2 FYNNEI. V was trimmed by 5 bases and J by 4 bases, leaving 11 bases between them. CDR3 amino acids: CASSYGGDNEKLFF. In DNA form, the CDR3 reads TGTGCCAGCAGTTACGGAGGGGATAATGAAAAACTGTTTTTT.

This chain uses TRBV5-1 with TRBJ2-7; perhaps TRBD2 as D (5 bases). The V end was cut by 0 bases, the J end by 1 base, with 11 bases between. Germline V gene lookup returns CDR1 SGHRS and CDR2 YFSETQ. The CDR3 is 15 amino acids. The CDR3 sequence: CASSLERTDSYEQYF. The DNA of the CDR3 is TGCGCCAGCAGCTTGGAAAGGACTGATTCCTACGAGCAGTACTTC.

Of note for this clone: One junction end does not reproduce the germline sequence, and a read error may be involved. The CDR3 bases are TGTTCCAGCAGCTTAGTCAGGGATGGGGATGAGAACACTGAAGCTTTCTTT. This encodes CSSSLVRDGDENTEAFF. The chain is built from TRBV7-9 and TRBJ1-1, with TRBD1 as a possible D gene (5 bases). The CDR3 loop spans 17 amino acids. Germline CDR1 SEHNR, CDR2 FQNEAQ (reference sequence).

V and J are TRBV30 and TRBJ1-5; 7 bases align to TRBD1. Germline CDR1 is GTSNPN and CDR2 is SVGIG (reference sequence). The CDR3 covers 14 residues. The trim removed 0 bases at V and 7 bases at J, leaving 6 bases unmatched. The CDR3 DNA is TGTGCCTGGAGTGTACGAGGGGGCGAGCAGCCCCAGCATTTT. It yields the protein CAWSVRGGEQPQHF.

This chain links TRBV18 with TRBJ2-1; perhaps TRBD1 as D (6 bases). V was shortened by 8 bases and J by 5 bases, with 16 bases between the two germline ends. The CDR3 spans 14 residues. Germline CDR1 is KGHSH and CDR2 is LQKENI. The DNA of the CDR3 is TGTGCCAGCCTACGGTCAGGGACAAACAATGAGCAGTTCTTC. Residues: CASLRSGTNNEQFF. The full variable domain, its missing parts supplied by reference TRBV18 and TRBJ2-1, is NAGVMQNPRHLVRRRGQEARLRCSPMKGHSHVYWYRQLPEEGLKFMVYLQKENIIDESGMPKERFSAEFPKEGPSILRIQQVVRGDSAAYFCASLRSGTNNEQFFGPGTRLTVL.

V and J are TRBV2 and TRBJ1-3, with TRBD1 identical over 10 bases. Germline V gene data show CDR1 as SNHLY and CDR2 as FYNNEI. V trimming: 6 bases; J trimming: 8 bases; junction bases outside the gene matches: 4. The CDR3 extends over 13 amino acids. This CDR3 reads CASSRDRGHTIYF. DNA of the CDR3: TGTGCCAGCAGCCGGGACAGGGGACACACCATATATTTT. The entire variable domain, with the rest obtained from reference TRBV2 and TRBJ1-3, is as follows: EPEVTQTPSHQVTQMGQEVILRCVPISNHLYFYWYRQILGQKVEFLVSFYNNEISEKSEIFDDQFSVERPDGSNFTLKIRSTKLEDSAMYFCASSRDRGHTIYFGEGSWLTVV.

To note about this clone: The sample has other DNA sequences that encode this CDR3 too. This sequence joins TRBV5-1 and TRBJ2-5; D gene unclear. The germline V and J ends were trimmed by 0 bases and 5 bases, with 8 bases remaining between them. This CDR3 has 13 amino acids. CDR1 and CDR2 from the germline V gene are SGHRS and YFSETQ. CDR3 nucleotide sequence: TGCGCCAGCAGCTTGGGAGGTGGGGAGACCCAGTACTTC. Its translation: CASSLGGGETQYF.

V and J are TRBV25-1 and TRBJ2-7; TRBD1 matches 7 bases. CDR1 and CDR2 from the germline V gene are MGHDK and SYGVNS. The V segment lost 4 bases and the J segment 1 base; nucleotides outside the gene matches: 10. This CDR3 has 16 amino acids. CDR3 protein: CASSVLRTGISYEQYF. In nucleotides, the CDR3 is TGTGCCAGCAGTGTCCTCAGGACAGGAATTTCCTACGAGCAGTACTTC.

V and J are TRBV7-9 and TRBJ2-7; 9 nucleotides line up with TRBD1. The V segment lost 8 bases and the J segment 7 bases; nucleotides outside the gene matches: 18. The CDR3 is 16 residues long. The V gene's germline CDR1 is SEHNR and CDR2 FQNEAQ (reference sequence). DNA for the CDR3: TGTGCCAGCGCGCAATTTACAGGACAGGGGACTCAGGAGCAGTACTTC. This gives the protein CASAQFTGQGTQEQYF.

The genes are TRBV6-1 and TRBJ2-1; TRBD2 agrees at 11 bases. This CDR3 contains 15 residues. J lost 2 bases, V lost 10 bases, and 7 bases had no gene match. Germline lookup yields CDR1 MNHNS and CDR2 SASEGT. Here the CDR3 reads CATGGLAEPYNEQFF. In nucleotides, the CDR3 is TGTGCCACTGGGGGACTAGCGGAGCCCTACAATGAGCAGTTCTTC.

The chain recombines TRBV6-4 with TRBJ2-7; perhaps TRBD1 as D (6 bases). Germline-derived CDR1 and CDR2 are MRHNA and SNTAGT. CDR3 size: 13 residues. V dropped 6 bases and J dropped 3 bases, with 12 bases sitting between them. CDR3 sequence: CASSRDTNYEQYF. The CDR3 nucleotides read TGTGCCAGCAGCCGGGACACTAACTACGAGCAGTACTTC.

The CDR3 region is CSVGGRITDTQYF. The CDR3 DNA follows: TGCAGCGTTGGTGGCAGGATCACAGATACGCAGTATTTT. The chain links TRBV29-1 to TRBJ2-3, with unresolved D. This CDR3 has 13 residues. CDR1 SQVTM and CDR2 ANQGSEA come from the germline V gene. Trimming removed 4 bases from V and 2 bases from J, with 10 bases in between.

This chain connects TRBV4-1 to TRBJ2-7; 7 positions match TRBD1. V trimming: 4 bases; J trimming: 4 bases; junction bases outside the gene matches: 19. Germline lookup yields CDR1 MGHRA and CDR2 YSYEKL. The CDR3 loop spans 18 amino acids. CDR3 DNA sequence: TGCGCCAGCAGCCCCCGGCAGGGGGTTGATATCTTCCTTTACGAGCAGTACTTC. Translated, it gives CASSPRQGVDIFLYEQYF.

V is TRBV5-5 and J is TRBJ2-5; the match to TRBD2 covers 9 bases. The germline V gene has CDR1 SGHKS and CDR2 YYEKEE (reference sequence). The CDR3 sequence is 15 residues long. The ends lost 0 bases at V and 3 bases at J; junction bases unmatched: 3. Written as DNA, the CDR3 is TGTGCCAGCAGCTTGGGATCTAGCGGGAAAGAGACCCAGTACTTC. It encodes CASSLGSSGKETQYF.

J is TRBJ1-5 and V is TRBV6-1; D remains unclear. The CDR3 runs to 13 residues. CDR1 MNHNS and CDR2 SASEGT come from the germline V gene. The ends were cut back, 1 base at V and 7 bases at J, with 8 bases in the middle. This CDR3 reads CASSEGGDQPQHF. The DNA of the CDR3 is TGTGCCAGCAGTGAAGGAGGCGACCAGCCCCAGCATTTT.

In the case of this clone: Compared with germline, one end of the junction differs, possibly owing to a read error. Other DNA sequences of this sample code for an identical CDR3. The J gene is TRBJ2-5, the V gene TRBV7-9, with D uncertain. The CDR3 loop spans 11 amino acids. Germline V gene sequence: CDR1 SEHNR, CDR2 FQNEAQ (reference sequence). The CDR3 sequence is CSSSLRETQYF. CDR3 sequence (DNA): TGTTCCAGCAGCTTGAGGGAGACCCAGTACTTC.

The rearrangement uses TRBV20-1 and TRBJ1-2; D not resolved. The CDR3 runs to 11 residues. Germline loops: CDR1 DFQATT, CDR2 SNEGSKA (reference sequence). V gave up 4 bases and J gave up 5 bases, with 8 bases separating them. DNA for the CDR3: TGCAGTGCTACCGACGGGTATGGCTACACCTTC. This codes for CSATDGYGYTF.

CDR3 sequence reads: CASSPSGGGETQYF. Here the CDR3 DNA reads TGCGCCAGCAGCCCCAGTGGCGGTGGGGAGACCCAGTACTTC. The chain is built from TRBV5-1 and TRBJ2-5; the D is unclear. The V and J ends lost 4 bases and 5 bases respectively, with 15 bases between them. Germline V gene data show CDR1 as SGHRS and CDR2 as YFSETQ. The CDR3 loop spans 14 amino acids.

CDR3 DNA sequence: TGTGCCAGTGGGGGACGCGGGAGTTTAGATACGCAGTATTTT. This sequence encodes CASGGRGSLDTQYF. This chain joins TRBV2 and TRBJ2-3; 7 bases agree with TRBD2. The ends lost 9 bases at V and 5 bases at J; junction bases unmatched: 11. The CDR3 runs to 14 residues. CDR1 and CDR2 from the germline V gene are SNHLY and FYNNEI.

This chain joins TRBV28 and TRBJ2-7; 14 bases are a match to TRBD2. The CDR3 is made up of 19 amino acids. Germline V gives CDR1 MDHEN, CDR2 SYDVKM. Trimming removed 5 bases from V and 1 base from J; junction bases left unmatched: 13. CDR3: CASSPIPGTSGRPSYEQYF. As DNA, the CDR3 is TGTGCCAGCAGTCCAATCCCCGGGACTAGCGGGAGACCTTCCTACGAGCAGTACTTC.

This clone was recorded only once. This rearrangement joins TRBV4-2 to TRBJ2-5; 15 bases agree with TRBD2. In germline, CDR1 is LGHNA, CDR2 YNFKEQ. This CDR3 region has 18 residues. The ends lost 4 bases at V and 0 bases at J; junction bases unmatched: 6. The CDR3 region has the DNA TGTGCCAGCAGCCCGGGACTAGCGGGAGGCACCGACCAAGAGACCCAGTACTTC. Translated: CASSPGLAGGTDQETQYF.

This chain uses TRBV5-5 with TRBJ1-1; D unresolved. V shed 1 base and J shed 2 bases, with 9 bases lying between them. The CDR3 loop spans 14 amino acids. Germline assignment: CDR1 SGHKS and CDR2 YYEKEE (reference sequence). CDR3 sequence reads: CASSLQQANTEAFF. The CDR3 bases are TGTGCCAGCAGCTTGCAGCAGGCAAACACTGAAGCTTTCTTT.